One and the same sample provided the 32 T cell receptor beta chains below, sequenced in a study of blood T cell repertoires in COVID-19. Clones were read by immunoSEQ multiplex PCR, and TCRdb kept only the in-frame ones, dropping some. Among fewer than 200,000 clones listed, 85% to 90% were seen once. Sequences were obtained from PBMCs or T cells enriched from blood (not recorded which). The receptors stem from a woman aged 40 to 49 in a cohort exposed to, infected with or recovered from COVID-19 (not recorded which).

This chain joins TRBV27 and TRBJ2-1, with 11 bases aligning to TRBD2. J was trimmed by 2 bases and V by 9 bases; bases with no gene match: 6. The CDR3 consists of 15 residues. CDR1 is MNHEY, CDR2 SMNVEV, per germline (reference sequence). CDR3 nucleotides: TGTGCCAGTCTCAATAGCGGGGGGGCCTACAATGAGCAGTTCTTC. Translating gives CASLNSGGAYNEQFF.

The chain is built from TRBV19 and TRBJ1-1; 11 bases line up with TRBD1. Germline V gives CDR1 LNHDA, CDR2 SQIVND (reference sequence). The CDR3 covers 14 residues. Trimming removed 3 bases from V and 5 bases from J; junction bases left unmatched: 2. CDR3 sequence: CASSMGQGVTEAFF. The DNA for the CDR3 is TGTGCCAGTAGTATGGGACAGGGGGTTACTGAAGCTTTCTTT.

This chain uses TRBV11-2 with TRBJ1-1, with D unresolved. Trimming took 4 bases from V and 2 from J, leaving 8 bases between them. The CDR3 is 13 residues long. CDR1 and CDR2 from the germline V gene are SGHAT and FQNNGV. The CDR3 nucleotides are TGTGCCAGCAGCTATTCTTCCAACACTGAAGCTTTCTTT. As protein: CASSYSSNTEAFF.

This clone has a single count. The V gene is TRBV7-9, the J gene TRBJ2-3; TRBD1 agrees at 9 bases. Germline assignment: CDR1 SEHNR and CDR2 FQNEAQ (reference sequence). Losses at the gene ends were 5 bases for V and 10 bases for J; bases not matched to a gene: 19. This CDR3 spans 17 amino acids. CDR3 residues: CASSKAYRGPLPGAQYF. CDR3 coding DNA: TGTGCCAGCAGCAAAGCCTACAGGGGGCCCCTTCCAGGGGCGCAGTATTTT.

This chain joins TRBV4-2 and TRBJ2-3, with 13 bases aligning to TRBD2. Trimming removed 4 bases from V and 6 bases from J; junction bases left unmatched: 10. The CDR3 length is 17 residues. From germline, CDR1 is LGHNA and CDR2 YNFKEQ. CDR3 coding DNA: TGTGCCAGCAGCCCAAGACTAGCGGGAGGCCGCGCGGATACGCAGTATTTT. Encoded protein: CASSPRLAGGRADTQYF.

The gene calls are TRBV3-1 (or the pseudogene TRBV3-2) and TRBJ2-7; the D is unclear. CDR1 LGHDT and CDR2 YNNKEL come from the germline V gene (reference sequence). Trimming took off 0 bases at V and 0 bases at J, with 6 bases between the two ends. CDR3 length equals 14 residues. The CDR3 region is CASSQDLASYEQYF. The CDR3 DNA reads TGTGCCAGCAGCCAAGATTTAGCCTCCTACGAGCAGTACTTC.

The chain carries TRBV7-2 and TRBJ1-1, with 7 positions matching TRBD1. Germline loops: CDR1 SGHTA, CDR2 FQGNSA. The V segment lost 7 bases and the J segment 11 bases; nucleotides outside the gene matches: 13. The CDR3 length is 13 residues. In DNA form, the CDR3 reads TGTGCCAGCACCCAGAGGGGCGGGACAGCGGCTTTCTTT. It codes for CASTQRGGTAAFF.

About this clone itself: Within the sample, other DNA sequences also encode this same CDR3. This rearrangement joins TRBV27 to TRBJ1-1; D remains ambiguous. The germline CDR1 and CDR2 sequences are MNHEY and SMNVEV (reference sequence). Trimming left V 3 bases short and J 1 base short, with 6 bases between. The CDR3 has 13 residues. DNA of the CDR3: TGTGCCAGCAGTTTCGGGAAGAACACTGAAGCTTTCTTT. It translates to CASSFGKNTEAFF.

The chain employs TRBV19 and TRBJ1-4, with D uncertain. The CDR3 length is 13 residues. The germline V gene encodes CDR1 LNHDA and CDR2 SQIVND (reference sequence). Deletions cut 7 bases from V and 8 bases from J, with 14 bases between. DNA for the CDR3: TGTGCCAGTACCGCCCTCCCGGGAGAAAAACTGTTTTTT. Its translation: CASTALPGEKLFF.

The chain uses TRBV4-1 and TRBJ1-2, with D hard to call. The germline gives CDR1 MGHRA, CDR2 YSYEKL. There are 15 residues in the CDR3. V gave up 0 bases and J gave up 5 bases, with 13 bases separating them. The CDR3 spells CASSQDPAGYYGYTF. CDR3 in DNA: TGCGCCAGCAGCCAAGATCCGGCAGGCTATTATGGCTACACCTTC.

The V gene is TRBV7-9, the J gene TRBJ2-3; D possibly corresponds to TRBD2 (5 bases). CDR1 is SEHNR, CDR2 FQNEAQ, per germline (reference sequence). The CDR3 has 15 residues. V lost 6 bases to trimming and J lost 2 bases, with 15 bases between them. CDR3 region: CASSPGVANTDTQYF. The CDR3 nucleotides are TGTGCCAGCAGTCCCGGGGTAGCGAACACAGATACGCAGTATTTT.

This clone was observed a handful of times. The chain combines TRBV9 with TRBJ1-5; D gene unclear. CDR1 and CDR2 from the germline V gene are SGDLS and YYNGEE. Between the trimmed V and J ends, which lost 4 bases and 0 bases, there was a span of 8 bases. The CDR3 length is 14 residues. CDR3 protein: CASSKYSSNQPQHF. The DNA of the CDR3 is TGTGCCAGCAGCAAATACAGTAGCAATCAGCCCCAGCATTTT.

This clone was seen only a few times. V gene TRBV7-9 combines with J gene TRBJ1-1; D might be TRBD1 (6 bases). Germline V gives CDR1 SEHNR, CDR2 FQNEAQ (reference sequence). The CDR3 extends over 19 amino acids. Trimming removed 1 base from V and 5 bases from J, with 26 bases in between. CDR3 sequence reads: CASSLGTGLVVNGRTEAFF. The CDR3, as DNA: TGTGCCAGCAGCTTAGGTACAGGGTTGGTTGTGAACGGGAGGACTGAAGCTTTCTTT.

The gene calls are TRBV27 and TRBJ1-1; 7 bases align to TRBD1. The V gene end was trimmed by 3 bases and the J gene end by 0 bases; junction bases not matched to a gene: 4. Germline-derived CDR1 and CDR2 are MNHEY and SMNVEV (reference sequence). The length of the CDR3 is 15 residues. CDR3 coding DNA: TGTGCCAGCAGTTTTACAGGGGCTTTGAACACTGAAGCTTTCTTT. Its translation is CASSFTGALNTEAFF.

The chain recombines TRBV9 with TRBJ2-7; no definite D call. The CDR3 is made up of 14 amino acids. The germline V gene has CDR1 SGDLS and CDR2 YYNGEE. Trimming left V 0 bases short and J 0 bases short, with 7 bases between. The CDR3 protein is CASSVGADSYEQYF. In nucleotides, the CDR3 is TGTGCCAGCAGCGTAGGGGCTGACTCCTACGAGCAGTACTTC.

This clone was recorded once. The chain links TRBV5-1 to TRBJ1-2; 7 nucleotides agree with TRBD1. Germline CDR1 is SGHRS and CDR2 is YFSETQ. Unmatched junction bases numbered 1, after V lost 2 bases and J lost 3 bases. The CDR3 spans 13 residues. The CDR3 protein is CASSFQGDYGYTF. The CDR3 bases are TGCGCCAGCAGCTTCCAGGGGGACTATGGCTACACCTTC.

The chain links TRBV7-9 to TRBJ2-7; tentatively, D is TRBD2 (6 bases). CDR1 and CDR2 (germline): SEHNR, FQNEAQ (reference sequence). The V end was cut by 4 bases, the J end by 5 bases, with 18 bases between. The CDR3 has 15 residues. The CDR3, as DNA: TGTGCCAGCAGCTCCTTGAGCACGGGAGATCACGAGCAGTACTTC. The encoded protein is CASSSLSTGDHEQYF.

The chain employs TRBV7-9 and TRBJ1-1; 8 bases line up with TRBD1. Germline lookup yields CDR1 SEHNR and CDR2 FQNEAQ (reference sequence). The CDR3 is 15 amino acids. V lost 5 bases, J lost 4 bases, and 9 bases stayed unmatched. The CDR3: CASSILQGVGTEAFF. CDR3 coding DNA: TGTGCCAGCAGCATACTACAGGGGGTTGGCACTGAAGCTTTCTTT. Full variable domain (rest looked up from reference TRBV7-9 and TRBJ1-1): DTGVSQNPRHKITKRGQNVTFRCDPISEHNRLYWYRQTLGQGPEFLTYFQNEAQLEKSRLLSDRFSAERPKGSFSTLEIQRTEQGDSAMYLCASSILQGVGTEAFFGQGTRLTVV.

Here the CDR3 reads CASSEGRGRGTEAFF. DNA of the CDR3: TGTGCCAGCAGTGAAGGAAGGGGGCGGGGTACTGAAGCTTTCTTT. The gene calls are TRBV2 and TRBJ1-1; TRBD1 matches at 7 bases. Trimming cost V 1 base and J 5 bases; bases outside gene matches: 7. The germline CDR1 and CDR2 sequences are SNHLY and FYNNEI. The length of the CDR3 is 15 residues. The full variable domain, rest sourced from reference TRBV2 and TRBJ1-1, is EPEVTQTPSHQVTQMGQEVILRCVPISNHLYFYWYRQILGQKVEFLVSFYNNEISEKSEIFDDQFSVERPDGSNFTLKIRSTKLEDSAMYFCASSEGRGRGTEAFFGQGTRLTVV.

CDR3 in DNA: TGTGCCAGCAAGAGGGTACAGGGGGATTCACCCCTCCACTTT. This codes for CASKRVQGDSPLHF. The chain employs TRBV13 and TRBJ1-6, with 8 nucleotides matching TRBD1. Germline loops: CDR1 PRHDT, CDR2 FYEKMQ (reference sequence). CDR3 size: 14 residues. J gave up 8 bases and V 7 bases, and 7 bases lay outside the gene matches. Combining the CDR3 with reference TRBV13 and TRBJ1-6 gives the whole variable domain AAGVIQSPRHLIKEKRETATLKCYPIPRHDTVYWYQQGPGQDPQFLISFYEKMQSDKGSIPDRFSAQQFSDYHSELNMSSLELGDSALYFCASKRVQGDSPLHFGNGTRLTVT.

This rearrangement joins TRBV9 to TRBJ1-3; no clear D gene. This CDR3 spans 17 amino acids. Germline loops: CDR1 SGDLS, CDR2 YYNGEE. V lost 0 bases and J 0 bases, leaving 13 bases between the germline ends. The CDR3 DNA is TGTGCCAGCAGCGTAGGTGTGACACGGGGCTCTGGAAACACCATATATTTT. Its protein is CASSVGVTRGSGNTIYF.

The table lists this clone with a few counts. This chain joins TRBV6-5 and TRBJ2-7, with 11 bases lining up with TRBD1. CDR3 length: 14 residues. The V gene end was trimmed by 2 bases and the J gene end by 5 bases; junction bases not matched to a gene: 2. Per germline, CDR1 MNHEY and CDR2 SVGAGI. The CDR3 here is CASSYGTGGHEQYF. The CDR3 DNA is TGTGCCAGCAGTTACGGGACAGGGGGTCACGAGCAGTACTTC.

The chain carries TRBV30 and TRBJ2-1; the match to TRBD1 covers 9 bases. The germline V gene has CDR1 GTSNPN and CDR2 SVGIG (reference sequence). V was clipped by 2 bases and J by 14 bases; unmatched bases: 13. The length of the CDR3 is 14 residues. CDR3 sequence (DNA): TGTGCCTGGAGTACCGGGACAGGGAATATATGGGAGTTCTTC. Its protein is CAWSTGTGNIWEFF.

This chain connects TRBV15 to TRBJ1-4; 8 bases align to TRBD1. The CDR3 runs to 16 residues. Germline V lookup: CDR1 LNHNV, CDR2 YYDKDF (reference sequence). The V segment lost 0 bases and the J segment 2 bases; nucleotides outside the gene matches: 2. Here the CDR3 DNA reads TGTGCCACCAGCAGAGATCGGACAGGGACTAATGAAAAACTGTTTTTT. Encoded protein: CATSRDRTGTNEKLFF.

The rearrangement joins TRBV5-1 to TRBJ1-5; 11 nucleotides align to TRBD1. The germline CDR1 and CDR2 sequences are SGHRS and YFSETQ. Trimming at V came to 4 bases and at J to 5 bases, leaving 8 bases not matched to a gene. The CDR3 has 16 residues. The CDR3, as DNA: TGCGCCAGCAGCCGTACCGGACAGGGGGCTGATCAGCCCCAGCATTTT. Translating it yields CASSRTGQGADQPQHF.

V and J are TRBV12-3 or TRBV12-4 and TRBJ1-1; D unresolved. The CDR3 runs to 12 residues. Trimming left V 3 bases short and J 5 bases short, with 7 bases between. The CDR3 sequence is CASSLARTEAFF. CDR3 coding DNA: TGTGCCAGCAGTTTGGCCCGAACTGAAGCTTTCTTT.

This sequence joins TRBV7-2 and TRBJ1-5; no clear D. Germline V gene sequence: CDR1 SGHTA, CDR2 FQGNSA. V lost 5 bases and J 3 bases, leaving 14 bases between the germline ends. The CDR3 loop spans 15 amino acids. The CDR3 bases are TGTGCCAGCAGCCCCCATTACAGCTACAATCAGCCCCAGCATTTT. Amino acid sequence: CASSPHYSYNQPQHF.

The CDR3 loop reads CASSVGDSKYEQYF. CDR3 sequence (DNA): TGTGCCAGCAGTGTGGGGGACAGCAAGTACGAGCAGTACTTC. The rearrangement uses TRBV2 and TRBJ2-7; 7 bases map to TRBD1. This CDR3 has 14 amino acids. V lost 4 bases and J lost 4; bases outside the gene matches: 7. CDR1 SNHLY and CDR2 FYNNEI come from the germline V gene. Looking up the rest from reference TRBV2 and TRBJ2-7 gives the full variable domain: EPEVTQTPSHQVTQMGQEVILRCVPISNHLYFYWYRQILGQKVEFLVSFYNNEISEKSEIFDDQFSVERPDGSNFTLKIRSTKLEDSAMYFCASSVGDSKYEQYFGPGTRLTVT.

A single count supports this clone. Sequence at one end of the junction differs from germline and may be a read error. The gene calls are TRBV5-1 and TRBJ1-5; 9 positions match TRBD1. The germline V gene has CDR1 SGHRS and CDR2 YFSETQ. The CDR3 sequence is 14 residues long. The CDR3 region is CASSLGQGDQPQHF. The CDR3, as DNA: TGCGCCAGCAGTTTGGGACAGGGTGACCAGCCCCAGCATTTT.

The chain couples TRBV2 to TRBJ2-7, with TRBD1 matching 11 bases. The CDR3 is made up of 14 amino acids. Germline V gene sequence: CDR1 SNHLY, CDR2 FYNNEI. J was trimmed by 6 bases and V by 4 bases; bases with no gene match: 5. The CDR3, as DNA: TGTGCCAGCAGTGTTGGGACAGGGGGGCGCGAGCAGTACTTC. It specifies CASSVGTGGREQYF. Supplemented by reference TRBV2 and TRBJ2-7, the full variable domain reads EPEVTQTPSHQVTQMGQEVILRCVPISNHLYFYWYRQILGQKVEFLVSFYNNEISEKSEIFDDQFSVERPDGSNFTLKIRSTKLEDSAMYFCASSVGTGGREQYFGPGTRLTVT.

The V call is TRBV6-5, the J call TRBJ1-5; possibly TRBD1 for D (5 bases). The V gene's germline CDR1 is MNHEY and CDR2 SVGAGI. The CDR3 has 13 amino acids. V gave up 6 bases and J gave up 5 bases, with 11 bases separating them. The CDR3 sequence is CASRPGGYQPQHF. The CDR3 DNA is TGTGCCAGCAGGCCCGGGGGGTATCAGCCCCAGCATTTT.

The gene calls are TRBV6-5 and TRBJ1-2, with D maybe TRBD1 (6 bases). Trimming removed 3 bases at V and 4 bases at J, with 12 bases between. CDR3 length equals 14 residues. Germline V gene sequence: CDR1 MNHEY, CDR2 SVGAGI. Here the CDR3 reads CASSYPQGSYGYTF. The CDR3 nucleotides read TGTGCCAGCAGTTATCCTCAGGGGTCCTATGGCTACACCTTC.